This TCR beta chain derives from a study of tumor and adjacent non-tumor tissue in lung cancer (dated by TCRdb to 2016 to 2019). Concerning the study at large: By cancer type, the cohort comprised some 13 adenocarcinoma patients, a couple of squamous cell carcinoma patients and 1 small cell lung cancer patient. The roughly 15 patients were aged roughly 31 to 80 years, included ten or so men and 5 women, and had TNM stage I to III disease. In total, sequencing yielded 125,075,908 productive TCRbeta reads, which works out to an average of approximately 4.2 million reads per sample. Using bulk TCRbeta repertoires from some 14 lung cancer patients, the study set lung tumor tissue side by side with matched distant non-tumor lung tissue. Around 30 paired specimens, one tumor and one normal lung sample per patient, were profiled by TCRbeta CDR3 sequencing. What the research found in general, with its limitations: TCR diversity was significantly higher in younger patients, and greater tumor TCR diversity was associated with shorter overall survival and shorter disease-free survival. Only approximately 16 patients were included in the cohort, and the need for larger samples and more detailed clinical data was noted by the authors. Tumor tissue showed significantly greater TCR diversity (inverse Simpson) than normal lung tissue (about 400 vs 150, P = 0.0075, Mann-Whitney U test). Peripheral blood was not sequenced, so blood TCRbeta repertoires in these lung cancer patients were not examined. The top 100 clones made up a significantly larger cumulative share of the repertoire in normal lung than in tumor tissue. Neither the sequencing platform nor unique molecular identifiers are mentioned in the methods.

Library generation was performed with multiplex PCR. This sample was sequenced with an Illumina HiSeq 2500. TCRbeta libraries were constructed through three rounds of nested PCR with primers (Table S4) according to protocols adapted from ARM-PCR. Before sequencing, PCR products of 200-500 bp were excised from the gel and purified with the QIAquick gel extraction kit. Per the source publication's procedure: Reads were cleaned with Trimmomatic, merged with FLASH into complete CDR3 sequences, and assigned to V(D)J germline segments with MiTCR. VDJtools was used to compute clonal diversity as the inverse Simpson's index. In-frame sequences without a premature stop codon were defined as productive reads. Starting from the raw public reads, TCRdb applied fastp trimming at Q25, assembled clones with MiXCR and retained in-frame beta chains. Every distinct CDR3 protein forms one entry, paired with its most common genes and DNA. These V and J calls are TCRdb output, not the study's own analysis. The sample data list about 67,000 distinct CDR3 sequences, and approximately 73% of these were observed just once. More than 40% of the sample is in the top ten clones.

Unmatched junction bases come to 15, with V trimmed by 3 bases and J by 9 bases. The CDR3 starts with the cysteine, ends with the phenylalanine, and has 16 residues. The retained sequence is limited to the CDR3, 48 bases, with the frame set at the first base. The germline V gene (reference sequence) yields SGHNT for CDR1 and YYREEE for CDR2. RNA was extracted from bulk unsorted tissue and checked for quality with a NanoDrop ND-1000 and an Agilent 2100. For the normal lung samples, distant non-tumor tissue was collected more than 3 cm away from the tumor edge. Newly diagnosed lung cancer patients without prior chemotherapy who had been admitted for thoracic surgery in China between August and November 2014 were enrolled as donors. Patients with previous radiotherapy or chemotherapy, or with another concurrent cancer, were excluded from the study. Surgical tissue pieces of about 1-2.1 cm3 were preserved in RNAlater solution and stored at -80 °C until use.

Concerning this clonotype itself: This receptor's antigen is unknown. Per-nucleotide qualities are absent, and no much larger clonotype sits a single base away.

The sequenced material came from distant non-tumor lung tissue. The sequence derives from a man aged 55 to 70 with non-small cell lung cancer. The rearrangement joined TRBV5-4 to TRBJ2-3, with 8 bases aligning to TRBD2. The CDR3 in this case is CASSSNEREPGDTQYF. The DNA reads TGTGCCAGCAGCTCTAACGAGCGGGAGCCGGGAGACACGCAGTATTTT.